The rows below give T cell receptor beta chains drawn from one sample of a study of T-cell memory formation after mild COVID-19. MiXCR, applied by TCRdb to the 5' RACE reads, yields one record per CDR3 protein. Among under 300,000 distinct CDR3 sequences listed, 8% to 10% were seen once. Sequencing was done on a sample of PBMCs or a T cell subset sorted from them (not recorded which). The receptors shown here come from a man aged 18-30 years who had mild COVID-19 (a few samples of this study predate the infection). Cell type and time point are not known. Each CDR3 is given with its conserved first and last residue. D genes are given only for firm matches. Rows give clone size only sometimes, using once, few, many, or a class for an expanded clone.

j_gene,v_gene,abundance,d_gene,CDR3nt,CDR3aa
TRBJ1-2,TRBV5-4,.,.,TGTGCCAGCAGGGCGACAGGTGACTATGGCTACACCTTC,CASRATGDYGYTF
TRBJ1-3,TRBV6-5,.,.,TGTGCCAGCAGGGAACAGAGCGTTGGAAACACCATATATTTT,CASREQSVGNTIYF
TRBJ2-6,TRBV20-1,.,.,TGCAGTGCTAGGGATCAGGCCCCCAACGTCCTGACTTTC,CSARDQAPNVLTF
TRBJ2-2,TRBV12-3/TRBV12-4,.,TRBD2,TGTGCCAGCACCCCAGCCGGAGCGGGGACCGGGGAGCTGTTTTTT,CASTPAGAGTGELFF
TRBJ1-1,TRBV20-1,many,.,TGCAGTGCTCAGAGGGCCGGGACGGCGAACACTGAAGCTTTCTTT,CSAQRAGTANTEAFF
TRBJ2-5,TRBV7-9,few,TRBD1,TGTGCCAGCAGCGATACCAGGGGGGAGACCCAGTACTTC,CASSDTRGETQYF
TRBJ2-3,TRBV20-1,few,.,TGCAGGGCAAGAAGAAGGGGCACAGATACGCAGTATTTT,CRARRRGTDTQYF
TRBJ2-7,TRBV15,many,TRBD2,TGTGCCACCCAGCTTGGACTAGCGGGGGTCTACGAGCAGTACTTC,CATQLGLAGVYEQYF
TRBJ1-6,TRBV18,.,TRBD1,TGTGCCAGCTCACCGACAGGGACTAATTCACCCCTCCACTTT,CASSPTGTNSPLHF
TRBJ1-1,TRBV10-3,.,TRBD1,TGTGCCACCGACAGGGGGCTGAACACTGAAGCTTTCTTT,CATDRGLNTEAFF
TRBJ2-5,TRBV5-4,.,TRBD2,TGTGCCAGCAGCTTGGCCGGGGAGGGACGCGAGACCCAGTACTTC,CASSLAGEGRETQYF
TRBJ1-1,TRBV29-1,.,TRBD1,TGCAGCGCCCAACAGGGGGCCGGGAACACTGAAGCTTTCTTT,CSAQQGAGNTEAFF
TRBJ2-3,TRBV6-5,few,.,TGTGCCAGCAGGCCCGCTTGGGGGCACACAGATACGCAGTATTTT,CASRPAWGHTDTQYF
TRBJ2-1,TRBV14,few,TRBD1,TGTGCCAGCAGCTTCGGACAGGAGCACAATGAGCAGTTCTTC,CASSFGQEHNEQFF
TRBJ2-2,TRBV23-1,.,.,TGCGCCAGCATCCTGACTGAGAACACCGGGGAGCTGTTTTTT,CASILTENTGELFF
TRBJ2-3,TRBV10-3,.,.,TGTGCTATATTAGACAGACACACAGATACGCAGTATTTT,CAILDRHTDTQYF
TRBJ2-7,TRBV20-1,few,.,TGCAGTGCTAGAGATAGGGTCCCCCAGGTGCAGTACTTC,CSARDRVPQVQYF